A selection of T cell receptor beta chains follows, all from one sample in a study of blood T cell repertoires in COVID-19. Some clones are missing from TCRdb's copy, which holds only in-frame ones; the method was immunoSEQ multiplex PCR. This table holds about 100,000 clones, over 85% found once. The sample was peripheral blood. The receptors shown here come from a human donor with COVID-19, enrolled during active disease. The donor label of this sample is uncertain. CDR3s include the opening cysteine and the closing phenylalanine or tryptophan. Each record gives: CDR3 protein, CDR3 DNA, J gene, D gene, CDR3 length, clone size, V gene. A D gene is named only where the DNA matches it firmly. Expanded clones are given a class, and other clones once, few, many or no size at all.

CASSSTDRGYEQFF | TGTGCCAGCAGCTCTACGGACAGGGGCTATGAGCAGTTCTTC | TRBJ2-1 | TRBD1 | 14 | NA | TRBV7-3
CASSYKRDSYEQYF | TGTGCCAGCAGTTACAAGCGGGACTCCTACGAGCAGTACTTC | TRBJ2-7 | TRBD2 | 14 | NA | TRBV6-5
CASTTTTDMNTEAFF | TGTGCCAGCACCACTACGACAGATATGAACACTGAAGCTTTCTTT | TRBJ1-1 | NA | 15 | NA | TRBV27
CASSPQGSSGNTIYF | TGTGCCAGCAGTCCACAGGGGAGCTCTGGAAACACCATATATTTT | TRBJ1-3 | TRBD1 | 15 | NA | TRBV9
CASSANTGAGEKLFF | TGTGCCAGCAGCGCCAATACAGGGGCCGGAGAAAAACTGTTTTTT | TRBJ1-4 | TRBD1 | 15 | once | TRBV5-6
CASSVPGQSYGYTF | TGTGCCAGCAGCGTGCCGGGACAAAGCTATGGCTACACCTTC | TRBJ1-2 | NA | 14 | NA | TRBV9
CASRGPGQNTEAFF | TGTGCCAGCAGGGGTCCTGGACAGAACACTGAAGCTTTCTTT | TRBJ1-1 | NA | 14 | NA | TRBV2
CASRPSGAYNEQFF | TGTGCCAGCAGGCCTAGCGGGGCCTACAATGAGCAGTTCTTC | TRBJ2-1 | TRBD2 | 14 | once | TRBV6-5
CARTRDIKEAFF | TGTGCCAGAACCCGGGACATCAAAGAAGCTTTCTTT | TRBJ1-1 | NA | 12 | NA | TRBV30
CASSELGTGYEQYF | TGTGCCAGCAGTGAATTAGGGACAGGATACGAGCAGTACTTC | TRBJ2-7 | TRBD1 | 14 | NA | TRBV6-1
CSAGEGYGYTF | TGCAGTGCTGGCGAGGGTTATGGCTACACCTTC | TRBJ1-2 | NA | 11 | NA | TRBV20-1
CASSFGGTGLEFF | TGTGCCAGCAGCTTTGGAGGGACAGGGTTGGAGTTCTTC | TRBJ2-1 | TRBD1 | 13 | NA | TRBV5-5
CASSEAIGGASDEQYF | TGTGCCAGCAGTGAAGCAATAGGGGGGGCGTCGGACGAGCAGTACTTC | TRBJ2-7 | NA | 16 | NA | TRBV2
CASSSDNNEKLFF | TGCGCCAGCAGCTCAGACAATAATGAAAAACTGTTTTTT | TRBJ1-4 | NA | 13 | NA | TRBV5-1
CASSLQGYQETQYF | TGTGCCAGCAGTCTACAGGGGTACCAAGAGACCCAGTACTTC | TRBJ2-5 | TRBD1 | 14 | NA | TRBV6-5
CASSQEGHFEQYF | TGCGCCAGCAGCCAAGAAGGACATTTCGAGCAGTACTTC | TRBJ2-7 | NA | 13 | NA | TRBV4-1
CASSPGSPGGFTNYGYTF | TGTGCCAGCAGTCCTGGGTCCCCAGGAGGGTTTACTAACTATGGCTACACCTTC | TRBJ1-2 | NA | 18 | NA | TRBV6-6
CASSYSTGANYGYTF | TGTGCCAGCAGTTACTCGACAGGCGCTAACTATGGCTACACCTTC | TRBJ1-2 | NA | 15 | NA | TRBV6-5
CASGTGDSTDTQYF | TGTGCCAGCGGAACAGGGGATAGCACAGATACGCAGTATTTT | TRBJ2-3 | TRBD1 | 14 | NA | TRBV18
CASLPGPGAYEQYF | TGTGCCAGCTTACCCGGACCGGGGGCCTACGAGCAGTACTTC | TRBJ2-7 | NA | 14 | NA | TRBV6-5
CASAGGGYEQYF | TGTGCCAGCGCTGGGGGGGGCTACGAGCAGTACTTC | TRBJ2-7 | TRBD2 | 12 | NA | TRBV6-5
CASSDVSVFTYNEQFF | TGTGCCAGCAGTGACGTTAGCGTGTTCACCTACAATGAGCAGTTCTTC | TRBJ2-1 | NA | 16 | NA | TRBV25-1
CASSLGGRTGELFF | TGCGCCAGCAGCTTAGGGGGTCGAACCGGGGAGCTGTTTTTT | TRBJ2-2 | NA | 14 | NA | TRBV5-1
CASSQIRGNEQFF | TGTGCCAGCAGCCAAATAAGAGGGAATGAGCAGTTCTTC | TRBJ2-1 | NA | 13 | few | TRBV3-1/TRBV3-2
CASSQTTGQTYNEQFF | TGTGCCAGCAGCCAAACTACGGGACAGACCTACAATGAGCAGTTCTTC | TRBJ2-1 | TRBD1 | 16 | few | TRBV4-2
CAIQGHNSPLHF | TGTGCCATCCAGGGGCATAATTCACCCCTCCACTTT | TRBJ1-6 | NA | 12 | NA | TRBV10-3
CASSLTGTYGYTF | TGTGCCAGCAGCCTGACAGGGACCTATGGCTACACCTTC | TRBJ1-2 | TRBD1 | 13 | NA | TRBV27
CASSTQGATIGGYTF | TGTGCCAGTAGTACACAGGGCGCCACTATAGGTGGCTACACCTTC | TRBJ1-2 | NA | 15 | NA | TRBV19
CASSSGQGWEKLFF | TGTGCCAGCAGTTCAGGGCAGGGCTGGGAAAAACTGTTTTTT | TRBJ1-4 | NA | 14 | NA | TRBV27
CASRRQGGNYGYTF | TGTGCCAGCAGGCGACAGGGGGGTAACTATGGCTACACCTTC | TRBJ1-2 | TRBD1 | 14 | NA | TRBV3-1/TRBV3-2
CARSLLECEQYF | TGTGCCAGAAGCCTCTTAGAATGCGAGCAGTACTTC | TRBJ2-7 | NA | 12 | NA | TRBV5-3
CASSIRGAETQYF | TGTGCCAGCAGTATTCGGGGAGCAGAGACCCAGTACTTC | TRBJ2-5 | NA | 13 | NA | TRBV28
CASSVSPYLAGDGNEQFF | TGTGCCAGCAGCGTCTCTCCCTACCTAGCGGGAGACGGCAATGAGCAGTTCTTC | TRBJ2-1 | TRBD2 | 18 | NA | TRBV9
CASRPQGHYGYTF | TGTGCCAGCAGACCACAGGGGCACTATGGCTACACCTTC | TRBJ1-2 | TRBD1 | 13 | NA | TRBV5-6
CASSLQLGGRGEQYF | TGTGCCAGCAGCCTCCAGTTGGGGGGAAGGGGCGAGCAGTACTTC | TRBJ2-7 | NA | 15 | NA | TRBV7-9
CASSPFWGPGANVLTF | TGTGCCAGCAGTCCATTTTGGGGGCCTGGGGCCAACGTCCTGACTTTC | TRBJ2-6 | NA | 16 | NA | TRBV7-3
CASTLDSNSPLHF | TGTGCCAGCACCCTGGACAGCAATTCACCCCTCCACTTT | TRBJ1-6 | NA | 13 | NA | TRBV14
CASTLDGNYGYTF | TGCGCCAGCACCCTAGACGGAAACTATGGCTACACCTTC | TRBJ1-2 | NA | 13 | NA | TRBV5-1
CASSLGDRGVNEQFF | TGCGCCAGCAGCTTGGGGGACAGGGGTGTCAATGAGCAGTTCTTC | TRBJ2-1 | TRBD1 | 15 | NA | TRBV5-1
CASSLSPAGELFF | TGTGCCAGCAGTTTATCCCCAGCCGGGGAGCTGTTTTTT | TRBJ2-2 | NA | 13 | NA | TRBV27
CASRTANNSPLHF | TGTGCCAGTCGGACAGCTAATAATTCACCCCTCCACTTT | TRBJ1-6 | NA | 13 | NA | TRBV19
CASLPGTSTDTQYF | TGCGCCAGCCTCCCAGGGACTAGCACAGATACGCAGTATTTT | TRBJ2-3 | NA | 14 | NA | TRBV5-1
CASSLGSRTGLETQYF | TGTGCCAGCAGCTTAGGGTCGAGGACAGGGCTTGAGACCCAGTACTTC | TRBJ2-5 | TRBD1 | 16 | NA | TRBV11-3
CATGTSGRPSYNEQFF | TGTGCCACCGGGACTAGCGGGAGGCCCTCCTACAATGAGCAGTTCTTC | TRBJ2-1 | TRBD2 | 16 | NA | TRBV10-3
CASSSPGASYTF | TGTGCCAGCAGCAGCCCAGGGGCAAGCTACACCTTC | TRBJ1-2 | NA | 12 | NA | TRBV7-3
CAWSVFSGRGSDEQYF | TGTGCCTGGAGTGTTTTTTCGGGCAGGGGGTCCGACGAGCAGTACTTC | TRBJ2-7 | TRBD1 | 16 | NA | TRBV30
CASSLGAGIDSPLHF | TGCGCCAGCAGCTTGGGCGCAGGTATCGATTCACCCCTCCACTTT | TRBJ1-6 | NA | 15 | few | TRBV5-1
CASSVSGTILDNEQFF | TGTGCCAGCAGCGTGAGCGGGACGATTCTAGACAATGAGCAGTTCTTC | TRBJ2-1 | TRBD2 | 16 | NA | TRBV9